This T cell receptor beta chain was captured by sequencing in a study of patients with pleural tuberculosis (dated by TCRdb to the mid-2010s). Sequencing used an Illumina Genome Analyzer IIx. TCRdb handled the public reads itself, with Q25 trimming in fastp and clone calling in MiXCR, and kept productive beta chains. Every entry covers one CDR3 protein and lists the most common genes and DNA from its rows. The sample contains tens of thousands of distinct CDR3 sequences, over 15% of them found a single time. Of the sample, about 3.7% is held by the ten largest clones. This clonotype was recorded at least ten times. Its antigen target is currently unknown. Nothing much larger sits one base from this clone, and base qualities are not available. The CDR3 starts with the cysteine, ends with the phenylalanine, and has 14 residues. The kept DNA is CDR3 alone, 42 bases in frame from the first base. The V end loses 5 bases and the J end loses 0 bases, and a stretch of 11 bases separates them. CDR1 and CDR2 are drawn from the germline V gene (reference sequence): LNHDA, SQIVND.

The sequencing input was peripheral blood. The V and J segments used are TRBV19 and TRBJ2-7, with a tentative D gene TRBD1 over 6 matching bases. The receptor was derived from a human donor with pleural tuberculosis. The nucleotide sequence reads TGTGCCAGTAGTGTCCAGGGGAGCTCCTACGAGCAGTACTTC. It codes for CASSVQGSSYEQYF.